This T cell receptor (beta chain) is from a study of blood T cells in healthy people across ages. Findings and limits, study-wide: It was held that diversity estimates obtained from one million T cells represented underestimates. Getting older went along with TCR beta diversity per million T cells dropping roughly linearly.

For this clonotype: Its antigen remains unknown.

A second PCR, run for about 7 to 11 cycles, used a sample-barcoded 5' primer plus a J-beta primer mix. Each cDNA molecule was tagged by a template-switch adaptor with 12 random nucleotides. TCRdb processed the 5' RACE reads anew with MiXCR; each CDR3 protein has one entry. The sample holds 1.4 million or so distinct CDR3 sequences; around 40% are singletons and the top ten take under 5%. V trimming: 5 bases; J trimming: 8 bases; junction bases outside the gene matches: 12. Germline V gives CDR1 SGHTA, CDR2 FQGTGA. The CDR3 sequence is 16 residues long. The sequencing sample was made of blood. The genes are TRBV7-3 and TRBJ2-2; 9 bases are shared with TRBD2. This sequence originates from a woman aged 18-30 years in good health. This chain's CDR3 is CASSRAHIAGEGELFF. As DNA, the CDR3 is TGTGCCAGCAGCCGTGCTCATATAGCGGGAGAGGGGGAGCTGTTTTTT.